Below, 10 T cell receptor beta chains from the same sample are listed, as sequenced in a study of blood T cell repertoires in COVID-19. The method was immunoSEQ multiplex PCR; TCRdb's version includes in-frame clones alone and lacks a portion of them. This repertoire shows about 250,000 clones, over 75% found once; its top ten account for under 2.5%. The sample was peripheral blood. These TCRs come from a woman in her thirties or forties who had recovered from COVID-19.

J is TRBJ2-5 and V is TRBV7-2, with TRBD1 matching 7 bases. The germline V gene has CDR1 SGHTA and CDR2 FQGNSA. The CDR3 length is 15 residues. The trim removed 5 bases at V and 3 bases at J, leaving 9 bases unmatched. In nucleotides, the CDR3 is TGTGCCAGCAGCCAATGGGACAGCCGGAAAGAGACCCAGTACTTC. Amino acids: CASSQWDSRKETQYF.

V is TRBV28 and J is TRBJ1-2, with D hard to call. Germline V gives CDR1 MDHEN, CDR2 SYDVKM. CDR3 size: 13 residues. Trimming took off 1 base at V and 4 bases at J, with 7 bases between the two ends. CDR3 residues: CASSLSRAYGYTF. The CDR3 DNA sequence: TGTGCCAGCAGTTTATCGAGAGCCTATGGCTACACCTTC.

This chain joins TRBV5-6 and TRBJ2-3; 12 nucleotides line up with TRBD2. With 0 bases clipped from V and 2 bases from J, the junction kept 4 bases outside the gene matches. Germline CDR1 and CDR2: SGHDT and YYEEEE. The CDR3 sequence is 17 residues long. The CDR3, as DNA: TGTGCCAGCAGCTTGGGGCCTAGCGGGGGGGACACAGATACGCAGTATTTT. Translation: CASSLGPSGGDTDTQYF.

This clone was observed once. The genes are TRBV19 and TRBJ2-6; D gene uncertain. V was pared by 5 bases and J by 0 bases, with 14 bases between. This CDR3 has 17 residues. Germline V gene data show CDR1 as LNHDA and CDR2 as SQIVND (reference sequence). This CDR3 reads CASSPALIPSGANVLTF. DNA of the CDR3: TGTGCCAGTAGTCCCGCGCTGATTCCCTCTGGGGCCAACGTCCTGACTTTC.

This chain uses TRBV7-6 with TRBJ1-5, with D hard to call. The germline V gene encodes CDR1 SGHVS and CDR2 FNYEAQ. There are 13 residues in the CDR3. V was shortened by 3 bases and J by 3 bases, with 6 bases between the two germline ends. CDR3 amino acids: CASSFELNQPQHF. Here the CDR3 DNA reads TGTGCCAGCAGCTTCGAGCTCAATCAGCCCCAGCATTTT.

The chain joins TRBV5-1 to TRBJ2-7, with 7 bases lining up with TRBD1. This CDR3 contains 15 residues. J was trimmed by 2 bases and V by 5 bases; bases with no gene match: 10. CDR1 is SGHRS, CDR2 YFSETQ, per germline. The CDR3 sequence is CASSPSGTEPYEQYF. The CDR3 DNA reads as TGCGCCAGCAGTCCTTCCGGGACAGAACCCTACGAGCAGTACTTC.

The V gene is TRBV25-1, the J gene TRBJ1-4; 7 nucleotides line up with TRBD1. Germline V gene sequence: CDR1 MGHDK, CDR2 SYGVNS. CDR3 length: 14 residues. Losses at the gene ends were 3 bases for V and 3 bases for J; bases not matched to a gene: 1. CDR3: CASSEQGANEKLFF. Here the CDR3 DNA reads TGTGCCAGCAGTGAGCAGGGGGCTAATGAAAAACTGTTTTTT.

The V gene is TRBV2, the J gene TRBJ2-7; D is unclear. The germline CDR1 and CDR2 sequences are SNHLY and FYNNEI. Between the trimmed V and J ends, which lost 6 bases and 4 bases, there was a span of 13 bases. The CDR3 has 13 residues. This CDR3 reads CASRGNLGYEQYF. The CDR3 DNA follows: TGTGCCAGCAGAGGAAACCTAGGATACGAGCAGTACTTC.

The CDR3 reads CASSIERWTGAPVSGNTIYF. CDR3 nucleotides: TGTGCCAGTAGTATAGAGCGCTGGACAGGGGCGCCCGTCTCTGGAAACACCATATATTTT. The genes are TRBV19 and TRBJ1-3; 9 positions agree with TRBD1. This CDR3 spans 20 amino acids. Trimming cost V 0 bases and J 0 bases; bases outside gene matches: 12. Germline assignment: CDR1 LNHDA and CDR2 SQIVND (reference sequence). The full variable domain, its missing parts supplied by reference TRBV19 and TRBJ1-3, is DGGITQSPKYLFRKEGQNVTLSCEQNLNHDAMYWYRQDPGQGLRLIYYSQIVNDFQKGDIAEGYSVSREKKESFPLTVTSAQKNPTAFYLCASSIERWTGAPVSGNTIYFGEGSWLTVV.

In DNA form, the CDR3 reads TGTGCCAGCAGTGACCCGACAGGGGGGAACACCGGGGAGCTGTTTTTT. It encodes CASSDPTGGNTGELFF. The J gene is TRBJ2-2, the V gene TRBV6-2 or TRBV6-3; 9 positions agree with TRBD1. Germline CDR1 and CDR2: MNHEY and SVGEGT. Losses at the gene ends were 5 bases for V and 1 base for J; bases not matched to a gene: 5. The CDR3 loop spans 16 amino acids.